This TCR beta chain was obtained from a study of blood T cell repertoires in COVID-19. Authors' processing steps: Reference gene primer amplification in the assay estimated nucleated cell counts. Produced via immunoSEQ multiplex PCR; TCRdb's table is partial and in-frame only. The V and J calls and the clone size are those of that table, but D and trimming were determined from the DNA. The table includes 100,000 to 150,000 clones, about 89% detected once. The germline gives CDR1 SEHNR, CDR2 FQNEAQ (reference sequence). V lost 1 base to trimming and J lost 4 bases; unmatched junction nucleotides: 9. The CDR3 length is 16 residues.

Source material: peripheral blood. This receptor was taken from a man aged 60 to 75 with COVID-19, enrolled during active disease. V and J are TRBV7-9 and TRBJ1-1, with 7 bases aligning to TRBD1. The CDR3, as DNA: TGTGCCAGCAGCTTAGGAGGGGGCGGTTGGGGCACTGAAGCTTTCTTT. It is translated as CASSLGGGGWGTEAFF.